A selection of T cell receptor beta chains follows, all from one sample in a study of CD8+CD57+ T cells in acquired aplastic anemia. TCRdb used MiXCR to reprocess the reads, holding one entry per CDR3 protein. The table lists about 250,000 distinct CDR3 sequences, around 43% of them singletons, with under 9% in the top ten. The sequencing sample was made of sorted CD4+, CD8+, or CD8+CD57+ T cells (not recorded which) from PBMCs. The origin of the receptors is a human donor with aplastic anemia. Both conserved end residues are part of each CDR3. A D gene is named only where the DNA matches it firmly. Clone size, where shown, is once, few, many, or a class for clones that have expanded.

J gene | clone size | V gene | D gene | CDR3 protein | CDR3 DNA
TRBJ2-7 | many | TRBV4-3 | NA | CASSQDPSGSEQYF | TGCGCCAGCAGCCAAGATCCTTCGGGGTCCGAGCAGTACTTC
TRBJ2-7 | few | TRBV20-1 | TRBD1 | CSASFGTGLYEQYF | TGCAGTGCTAGCTTCGGGACAGGCCTCTACGAGCAGTACTTC
TRBJ2-7 | NA | TRBV27 | NA | CASSPNEDSVYEQYF | TGTGCCAGCAGCCCAAATGAGGACAGCGTCTACGAGCAGTACTTC
TRBJ1-3 | NA | TRBV15 | NA | CATSRDRGTIYF | TGTGCCACCAGCAGAGATAGGGGCACCATATATTTT
TRBJ2-3 | many | TRBV20-1 | NA | CSARDLAGATDTQYF | TGCAGTGCTAGAGATCTCGCGGGTGCCACAGATACGCAGTATTTT
TRBJ2-7 | NA | TRBV10-3 | TRBD2 | CAISILAGGTYGQYF | TGTGCCATCAGTATACTAGCGGGCGGTACCTACGGGCAGTACTTC
TRBJ2-5 | once | TRBV2 | TRBD1 | CASTRTGGETQYF | TGTGCCAGCACCAGGACAGGGGGGGAGACCCAGTACTTC
TRBJ2-2 | many | TRBV10-3 | NA | CAISVGLAPGELFF | TGTGCCATCAGTGTGGGGCTAGCTCCCGGGGAGCTGTTTTTT
TRBJ1-1 | NA | TRBV19 | NA | CASSHPQDGLEAFF | TGTGCCAGTAGCCATCCCCAAGATGGATTGGAAGCTTTCTTT
TRBJ1-5 | NA | TRBV10-2 | NA | CASTESGTGDQPQHF | TGCGCCAGCACCGAGTCCGGGACGGGAGATCAGCCCCAGCATTTT